A selection of T cell receptor beta chains follows, all from one sample in a study of response to subunit inactivated influenza vaccine. TCRdb re-derived calls from the RT-PCR reads in MiXCR, one entry per CDR3 protein. The sample shows over 400,000 distinct CDR3 sequences, around 13% of them seen only once. The input for sequencing was PBMCs from blood, taken roughly 46 days after vaccination. The receptors come from a man aged 50 to 60 who received an inactivated influenza vaccine. Both conserved end residues are part of each CDR3. Fields, in order: J gene, CDR3 length, clone size, D gene, V gene, CDR3 protein, CDR3 DNA. A D gene is named only where the DNA matches it firmly. For some rows the clone size is stated as once, few or many, or as a class when expanded; others skip it.

>TRBJ2-3|13|few|-|TRBV10-2
CASSGNSLDTQYF
TGCGCCAGCAGTGGGAACTCATTAGATACGCAGTATTTT
>TRBJ2-3|16|few|TRBD2|TRBV20-1
CSARKEAGGRTDTQYF
TGCAGTGCTAGGAAGGAGGCGGGGGGTCGCACAGATACGCAGTATTTT
>TRBJ2-1|13|once|-|TRBV20-1
CSARRGTDNEQFF
TGCAGTGCTAGGCGGGGTACTGACAATGAGCAGTTCTTC
>TRBJ1-1|13|few|TRBD1|TRBV11-2
CASSLGGQGGAFF
TGTGCCAGCAGCTTAGGGGGACAGGGAGGAGCTTTCTTT
>TRBJ2-1|16|-|-|TRBV27
CASRRPRGALYNEQFF
TGTGCCAGCAGGCGGCCCCGGGGGGCTCTATACAATGAGCAGTTCTTC
>TRBJ2-7|15|few|-|TRBV3-1
CASSQDFTGSAEQYF
TGTGCCAGCAGCCAAGATTTTACAGGGTCCGCCGAGCAGTACTTC
>TRBJ2-1|15|few|TRBD2|TRBV12-3/TRBV12-4
CASTRGLGVLREQFF
TGTGCCAGCACAAGGGGACTAGGTGTCTTACGTGAGCAGTTCTTC
>TRBJ2-3|15|many|-|TRBV5-1
CASSLDSISTDTQYF
TGCGCCAGCAGCTTGGATTCGATCTCCACAGATACGCAGTATTTT
>TRBJ1-2|13|-|-|TRBV20-1
CSARDRTNYGYTF
TGCAGTGCTAGAGATCGCACTAACTATGGCTACACCTTC
>TRBJ1-1|14|few|TRBD1|TRBV10-3
CAISEGQVNTEAFF
TGTGCCATCAGTGAGGGACAGGTGAACACTGAAGCTTTCTTT
>TRBJ2-7|14|many|-|TRBV15
CATSKQEGPREQYF
TGTGCCACCAGCAAGCAGGAGGGCCCTCGGGAGCAGTACTTC
>TRBJ2-1|14|-|TRBD1|TRBV20-1
CSARAGQGSGEQFF
TGCAGTGCTAGAGCCGGACAGGGTTCCGGTGAGCAGTTCTTC
>TRBJ1-6|15|-|-|TRBV20-1
CSAREYGFYNSPLHF
TGCAGTGCTAGAGAATACGGATTCTATAATTCACCCCTCCACTTT